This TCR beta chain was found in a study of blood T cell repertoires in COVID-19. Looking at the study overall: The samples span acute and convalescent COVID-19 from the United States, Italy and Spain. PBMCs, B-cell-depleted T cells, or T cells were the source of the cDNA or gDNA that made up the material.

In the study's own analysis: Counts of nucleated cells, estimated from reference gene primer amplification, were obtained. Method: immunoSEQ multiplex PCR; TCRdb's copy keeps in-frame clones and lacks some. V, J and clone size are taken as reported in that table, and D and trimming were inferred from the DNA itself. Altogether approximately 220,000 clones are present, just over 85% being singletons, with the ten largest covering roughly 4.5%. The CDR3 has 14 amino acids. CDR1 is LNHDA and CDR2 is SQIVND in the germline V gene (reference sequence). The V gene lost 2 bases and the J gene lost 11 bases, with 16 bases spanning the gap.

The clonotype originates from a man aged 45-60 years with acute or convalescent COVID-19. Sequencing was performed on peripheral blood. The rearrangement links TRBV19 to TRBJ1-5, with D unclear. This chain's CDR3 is CASSIKGRIVAQHF. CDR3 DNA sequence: TGTGCCAGTAGTATAAAAGGCAGGATAGTGGCCCAGCATTTT. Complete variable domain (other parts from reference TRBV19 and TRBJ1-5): DGGITQSPKYLFRKEGQNVTLSCEQNLNHDAMYWYRQDPGQGLRLIYYSQIVNDFQKGDIAEGYSVSREKKESFPLTVTSAQKNPTAFYLCASSIKGRIVAQHFGDGTRLSIL.